This T cell receptor (beta chain) originates from a study of blood T cell repertoires in COVID-19. For the study at large: COVID-19 samples from acute and convalescent phases originated in the United States, Italy and Spain. PBMCs, B-cell-depleted T cells, or T cells provided the cDNA or gDNA that made up the material.

The V segment lost 3 bases and the J segment 3 bases; nucleotides outside the gene matches: 11. This CDR3 has 16 amino acids. In germline, CDR1 is LGHDT, CDR2 YNNKEL (reference sequence). Per the study methods: Estimation of nucleated cell counts relied on the amplification of reference gene primers. Only in-frame clones appear in the TCRdb table, and some are missing; sequencing was by immunoSEQ multiplex PCR. V and J calls and clone size are those listed in that table; D and trimming were worked out from the DNA. Of a few hundred thousand clones in the sample, more than 70% were seen once. This clonotype was obtained from a middle-aged woman who had recovered from COVID-19. The sample comprised peripheral blood. The V call is TRBV3-1 (or the pseudogene TRBV3-2), the J call TRBJ2-7; TRBD2 agrees at 7 bases. The DNA for the CDR3 is TGTGCCAGCAGCCATCGAGAGCGGGAAGGGATCTACGAGCAGTACTTC. Its protein is CASSHREREGIYEQYF.